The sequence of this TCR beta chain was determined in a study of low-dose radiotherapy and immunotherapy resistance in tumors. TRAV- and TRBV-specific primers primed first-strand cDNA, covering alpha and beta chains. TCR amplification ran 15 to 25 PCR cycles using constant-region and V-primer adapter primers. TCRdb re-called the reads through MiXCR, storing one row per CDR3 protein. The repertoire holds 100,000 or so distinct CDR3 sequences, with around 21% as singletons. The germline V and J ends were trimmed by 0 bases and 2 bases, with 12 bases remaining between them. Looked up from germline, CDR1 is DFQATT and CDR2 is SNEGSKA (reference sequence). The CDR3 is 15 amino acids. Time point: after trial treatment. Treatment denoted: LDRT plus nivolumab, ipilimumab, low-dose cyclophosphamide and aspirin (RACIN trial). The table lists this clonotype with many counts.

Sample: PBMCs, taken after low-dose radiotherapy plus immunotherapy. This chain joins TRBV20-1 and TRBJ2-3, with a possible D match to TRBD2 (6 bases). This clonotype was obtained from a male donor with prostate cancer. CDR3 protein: CSAREGGGYTDTQYF. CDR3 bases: TGCAGTGCTAGAGAGGGTGGGGGGTACACAGATACGCAGTATTTT.